Listed here are 2 T cell receptor beta chains from one sample, sequenced in a study of blood T cell repertoires in COVID-19. Assay used: immunoSEQ multiplex PCR; TCRdb lists only in-frame clones, some missing. Among some 150,000 clones listed, approximately 79% were seen once. Input material: peripheral blood. The receptors originated from a man aged 45 to 65 with active or convalescent COVID-19.

Only a few counts were recorded for this clone. The chain is built from TRBV6-1 and TRBJ1-5, with a tentative D call TRBD1 (5 bases). From germline, CDR1 is MNHNS and CDR2 SASEGT. Trimming removed 2 bases at V and 3 bases at J, with 11 bases between. The CDR3 has 15 residues. The CDR3 DNA follows: TGTGCCAGCAGTGAAAGCCAGGGCGCCAATCAGCCCCAGCATTTT. Translating gives CASSESQGANQPQHF.

V is TRBV25-1 and J is TRBJ2-7; 8 nucleotides align to TRBD1. Unmatched junction bases numbered 4, after V lost 4 bases and J lost 5 bases. Per germline, CDR1 MGHDK and CDR2 SYGVNS. The CDR3 loop spans 13 amino acids. Here the CDR3 DNA reads TGTGCCAGCAGTGGACAGGGGAGGAACGAGCAGTACTTC. Residues: CASSGQGRNEQYF.